Listed here are 18 T cell receptor beta chains from one sample, sequenced in a study of patients and donors after allogeneic stem cell transplantation. TCRdb recomputed calls from the RT-PCR reads with MiXCR, one row per CDR3 protein. The table includes tens of thousands of distinct CDR3 sequences, around 48% detected once. Sequenced: blood, either unsorted or a sorted T cell fraction (not recorded which). The origin of the receptors is a human donor who was either an allogeneic HSCT recipient or a stem cell or donor lymphocyte infusion donor (not recorded which). It is not recorded whose cells these are; they may come from a transplant donor.

This rearrangement joins TRBV7-3 to TRBJ2-2; D unresolved. V was shortened by 3 bases and J by 5 bases, with 4 bases between the two germline ends. Germline V CDR1 and CDR2: SGHTA, FQGTGA. This CDR3 is 12 amino acids long. CDR3 DNA sequence: TGTGCCAGCAGCTTTCAAACCGGGGAGCTGTTTTTT. Translated, it gives CASSFQTGELFF.

This sequence joins TRBV3-1 and TRBJ1-5, with 7 bases matching TRBD1. The length of the CDR3 is 14 residues. Trimming cost V 6 bases and J 8 bases; bases outside gene matches: 10. Germline CDR1 is LGHDT and CDR2 is YNNKEL (reference sequence). CDR3 region: CASSRRQGSEPQHF. The CDR3 nucleotides are TGTGCCAGCAGTAGAAGACAGGGTTCGGAGCCCCAGCATTTT.

The rearrangement uses TRBV28 and TRBJ2-7; D unclear. CDR1 MDHEN and CDR2 SYDVKM come from the germline V gene. Between the trimmed V and J ends, which lost 3 bases and 0 bases, there was a span of 6 bases. The CDR3 contains 13 residues. DNA for the CDR3: TGTGCCAGCAGTTTTTGGAGCTCCTACGAGCAGTACTTC. As protein: CASSFWSSYEQYF.

This chain links TRBV5-1 with TRBJ1-1; 10 nucleotides line up with TRBD1. Germline loops: CDR1 SGHRS, CDR2 YFSETQ. Trimming at V came to 4 bases and at J to 3 bases, leaving 6 bases not matched to a gene. The CDR3 is 15 residues long. The CDR3 loop reads CASSLRDRGDTEAFF. In DNA form, the CDR3 reads TGCGCCAGCAGCCTGCGGGACAGGGGAGACACTGAAGCTTTCTTT. Full variable domain (remainder filled in from reference TRBV5-1 and TRBJ1-1): KAGVTQTPRYLIKTRGQQVTLSCSPISGHRSVSWYQQTPGQGLQFLFEYFSETQRNKGNFPGRFSGRQFSNSRSEMNVSTLELGDSALYLCASSLRDRGDTEAFFGQGTRLTVV.

The chain joins TRBV10-3 to TRBJ2-2; the D is unclear. V was shortened by 4 bases and J by 0 bases, with 12 bases between the two germline ends. The CDR3 covers 16 residues. Germline lookup yields CDR1 ENHRY and CDR2 SYGVKD. CDR3 amino acids: CAISVGWISNTGELFF. In DNA form, the CDR3 reads TGTGCCATCAGTGTGGGGTGGATATCGAACACCGGGGAGCTGTTTTTT.

V usage is TRBV12-3 or TRBV12-4 and J usage is TRBJ2-2; D may be TRBD2 (5 bases). Between the trimmed V and J ends, which lost 3 bases and 5 bases, there was a span of 13 bases. The CDR3 is 15 residues long. This CDR3 reads CASSFSGRGTGELFF. CDR3 DNA sequence: TGTGCCAGCAGTTTTTCAGGAAGAGGGACCGGGGAGCTGTTTTTT.

V and J are TRBV7-9 and TRBJ2-7; TRBD1 is a possible D gene (5 bases). Germline values: CDR1 SEHNR, CDR2 FQNEAQ (reference sequence). CDR3 length equals 11 residues. V was cut by 3 bases and J by 6 bases, with 6 bases left in between. CDR3 sequence reads: CASSLQGEQYF. CDR3 bases: TGTGCCAGCAGCTTGCAGGGCGAGCAGTACTTC.

The genes are TRBV7-9 and TRBJ1-4; 11 bases are shared with TRBD1. The V and J ends lost 3 bases and 3 bases, in that order; junction bases with no gene match: 6. There are 17 residues in the CDR3. CDR1 is SEHNR, CDR2 FQNEAQ, per germline (reference sequence). The CDR3 region is CASSFLGQGAANEKLFF. Written as DNA, the CDR3 is TGTGCCAGCAGCTTCCTAGGACAGGGGGCGGCTAATGAAAAACTGTTTTTT. The full variable domain, with the rest looked up from reference TRBV7-9 and TRBJ1-4, is DTGVSQNPRHKITKRGQNVTFRCDPISEHNRLYWYRQTLGQGPEFLTYFQNEAQLEKSRLLSDRFSAERPKGSFSTLEIQRTEQGDSAMYLCASSFLGQGAANEKLFFGSGTQLSVL.

This clonotype was detected a few times. This chain connects TRBV9 to TRBJ1-3; 7 bases line up with TRBD1. CDR3 length: 18 residues. Germline V gives CDR1 SGDLS, CDR2 YYNGEE. After removal of 3 bases from V and 0 bases from J, the junction contained 12 bases not matched to a gene. The CDR3 region is CASSEGDSRLRSGNTIYF. The CDR3 DNA is TGTGCCAGCAGCGAAGGGGACAGTCGATTGCGCTCTGGAAACACCATATATTTT.

DNA for the CDR3: TGCAGTGCTAGATCCTCGGGACCATACAATGAGCAGTTCTTC. It encodes CSARSSGPYNEQFF. The J gene is TRBJ2-1, the V gene TRBV20-1; D tentatively reads TRBD1 or TRBD2 (5 bases each). The germline gives CDR1 DFQATT, CDR2 SNEGSKA (reference sequence). The V and J ends lost 2 bases and 4 bases respectively, with 12 bases between them. This CDR3 has 14 amino acids.

This clonotype was seen only a few times. The CDR3 sequence is CSVTTLYTEAFF. CDR3 sequence (DNA): TGCAGCGTCACGACATTATACACTGAAGCTTTCTTT. The chain recombines TRBV29-1 with TRBJ1-1; no firm D call. The CDR3 spans 12 residues. Deletions cut 6 bases from V and 3 bases from J, with 11 bases between. Germline loops: CDR1 SQVTM, CDR2 ANQGSEA.

The V gene is TRBV7-2, the J gene TRBJ1-5, with 7 bases that match TRBD1. Germline V gene sequence: CDR1 SGHTA, CDR2 FQGNSA. The V segment lost 1 base and the J segment 2 bases; nucleotides outside the gene matches: 8. This CDR3 region has 17 residues. The CDR3 coding sequence is TGTGCCAGCAGCTTAGGTCCCCCTGGACAGGGCAATCAGCCCCAGCATTTT. This translates into CASSLGPPGQGNQPQHF.

This CDR3 is CASSLNGARGPQHF. DNA for the CDR3: TGTGCCAGCAGCTTAAACGGGGCCCGTGGGCCCCAGCATTTT. This rearrangement joins TRBV7-9 to TRBJ1-5, with D possibly TRBD1 on 5 matching bases. From germline, CDR1 is SEHNR and CDR2 FQNEAQ (reference sequence). V lost 2 bases and J 9 bases, leaving 14 bases between the germline ends. This CDR3 comprises 14 residues. Looking up the rest from reference TRBV7-9 and TRBJ1-5 gives the full variable domain: DTGVSQNPRHKITKRGQNVTFRCDPISEHNRLYWYRQTLGQGPEFLTYFQNEAQLEKSRLLSDRFSAERPKGSFSTLEIQRTEQGDSAMYLCASSLNGARGPQHFGDGTRLSIL.

The chain is built from TRBV12-3 or TRBV12-4 and TRBJ1-1; D perhaps matches TRBD1 (5 bases). Trimming stripped 8 bases from V and 3 bases from J, with 22 bases between. The CDR3 spans 16 residues. The CDR3 loop reads CASRRKSTGSHTEAFF. CDR3 in DNA: TGTGCCAGCCGCCGGAAGAGTACAGGTTCCCACACTGAAGCTTTCTTT.

This clonotype came up a few times. CDR3 sequence reads: CASSVRQSSGGYTF. CDR3 DNA: TGTGCCAGCAGCGTTCGACAGAGTAGCGGTGGCTACACCTTC. The V and J genes are TRBV9 and TRBJ1-2; the D gene is possibly TRBD1 (5 bases). Trimming removed 2 bases from V and 7 bases from J, with 15 bases in between. CDR1 is SGDLS and CDR2 is YYNGEE in the germline V gene. The CDR3 sequence is 14 residues long.

The rearrangement uses TRBV7-8 and TRBJ2-1; TRBD1 matches at 8 bases. With V trimmed by 10 bases and J by 6 bases, 11 bases remained unmatched. This CDR3 has 14 residues. The germline V gene encodes CDR1 SGHVS and CDR2 FQNEAQ. The CDR3 sequence: CATKQGDIRNEQFF. CDR3 nucleotides: TGTGCCACCAAACAGGGGGATATTCGCAATGAGCAGTTCTTC.

This rearrangement joins TRBV6-5 to TRBJ1-1, with D possibly matching TRBD1 (6 bases). The CDR3 has 13 residues. Germline V gene data show CDR1 as MNHEY and CDR2 as SVGAGI. Between the trimmed V and J ends, which lost 6 bases and 6 bases, there was a span of 14 bases. The CDR3 spells CASSYLQGSEAFF. The CDR3 DNA sequence: TGTGCCAGCAGCTATTTACAGGGCTCTGAAGCTTTCTTT.

V gene TRBV4-2 combines with J gene TRBJ1-5; D possibly corresponds to TRBD1 (5 bases). The length of the CDR3 is 16 residues. Trimming left V 1 base short and J 1 base short, with 11 bases between. Per germline, CDR1 LGHNA and CDR2 YNFKEQ. CDR3 bases: TGTGCCAGCAGCCAAGGGGACTTGGGGAGCAATCAGCCCCAGCATTTT. It codes for CASSQGDLGSNQPQHF.